These 11 T cell receptor beta chains came from one sample sequenced in a study of cytomegalovirus exposure and HLA in healthy donors. Primers: 60 Vbeta forward and 13 Jbeta reverse. Libraries were prepared by immunoSEQ multiplex PCR; TCRdb keeps only in-frame clonotypes and omits some of them. Here the sample spans under 250,000 clones, 79% being singletons. The sequenced material came from PBMCs. The receptors here all came from a woman aged 30 to 39 in good health and CMV-seropositive.

V and J are TRBV6-1 and TRBJ1-1; D is uncertain. CDR1 is MNHNS, CDR2 SASEGT, per germline. The CDR3 is made up of 15 amino acids. Trimming stripped 5 bases from V and 6 bases from J, with 19 bases between. The DNA for the CDR3 is TGTGCCAGCAGTACCCCGGGGAGACTTGACTCTGAAGCTTTCTTT. Amino acids: CASSTPGRLDSEAFF.

The J gene is TRBJ2-7, the V gene TRBV11-2; no reliable D call. CDR1 SGHAT and CDR2 FQNNGV come from the germline V gene. This CDR3 has 12 amino acids. Trimming removed 4 bases at V and 0 bases at J, with 4 bases between. This CDR3 reads CASSSSSYEQYF. Written as DNA, the CDR3 is TGTGCCAGCAGCTCCAGCTCCTACGAGCAGTACTTC.

The chain has TRBV5-1 and TRBJ2-1, with a weak D call TRBD1 (6 bases). Germline CDR1 SGHRS, CDR2 YFSETQ. This CDR3 contains 11 residues. The V gene lost 0 bases and the J gene lost 12 bases, with 7 bases spanning the gap. CDR3 sequence (DNA): TGCGCCAGCAGCTTGGCAGGGGTGCAGTTCTTC. Translation: CASSLAGVQFF.

V is TRBV30 and J is TRBJ1-2; 7 nucleotides match TRBD1. V was clipped by 0 bases and J by 2 bases; unmatched bases: 6. The germline gives CDR1 GTSNPN, CDR2 SVGIG (reference sequence). This CDR3 has 15 residues. CDR3 in amino acids: CAWSVPEGGNYGYTF. The CDR3 region has the DNA TGTGCCTGGAGTGTACCGGAAGGGGGCAACTATGGCTACACCTTC.

This chain links TRBV27 with TRBJ2-5; maybe TRBD2 (6 bases). The CDR3 is made up of 16 amino acids. In germline, CDR1 is MNHEY, CDR2 SMNVEV (reference sequence). Trimming took 1 base from V and 5 from J, leaving 17 bases between them. Here the CDR3 reads CASSLLGVAVKETQYF. CDR3 coding DNA: TGTGCCAGCAGTTTATTAGGGGTAGCGGTTAAGGAGACCCAGTACTTC.

The V and J genes are TRBV10-3 and TRBJ1-5, with a tentative D call TRBD1 (6 bases). Per the germline V gene, CDR1 is ENHRY and CDR2 is SYGVKD. This CDR3 spans 13 amino acids. Deletions cut 5 bases from V and 5 bases from J, with 10 bases between. The CDR3 coding sequence is TGTGCCATCAGTCCGGACAGCGATCAGCCCCAGCATTTT. Translating gives CAISPDSDQPQHF.

The chain carries TRBV5-1 and TRBJ2-3; 7 nucleotides line up with TRBD1. This CDR3 is built from 15 residues. Germline CDR1 is SGHRS and CDR2 is YFSETQ. With 1 base clipped from V and 2 bases from J, the junction kept 4 bases outside the gene matches. The CDR3 spells CASSLRQGHTDTQYF. DNA for the CDR3: TGCGCCAGCAGCTTGAGACAGGGCCACACAGATACGCAGTATTTT.

V is TRBV6-1 and J is TRBJ1-5, with 7 bases lining up with TRBD1. From germline, CDR1 is MNHNS and CDR2 SASEGT. The length of the CDR3 is 13 residues. The ends lost 4 bases at V and 6 bases at J; junction bases unmatched: 3. The CDR3 protein is CASSVTGTQPQHF. CDR3 nucleotides: TGTGCCAGCAGTGTGACAGGGACTCAGCCCCAGCATTTT.

The V gene is TRBV6-5, the J gene TRBJ1-1; the D is unclear. Looked up from germline, CDR1 is MNHEY and CDR2 is SVGAGI. CDR3 length equals 12 residues. The V and J ends lost 6 bases and 1 base respectively, with 6 bases between them. Written as DNA, the CDR3 is TGTGCCAGCAGACGGGGGAACACTGAAGCTTTCTTT. This translates into CASRRGNTEAFF.

This clone has a handful of counts. This chain connects TRBV10-1 to TRBJ1-1; D remains ambiguous. Germline assignment: CDR1 WNHNN and CDR2 SYGVQD (reference sequence). Trimming removed 0 bases at V and 1 base at J, with 6 bases between. This CDR3 contains 14 residues. The CDR3, as DNA: TGCGCCAGCAGTGAGTCAAGAGGGAACACTGAAGCTTTCTTT. Amino acids: CASSESRGNTEAFF.

The rearrangement joins TRBV7-9 to TRBJ1-4, with a tentative D call TRBD1 (5 bases). The CDR3 loop spans 14 amino acids. Trimming took off 1 base at V and 8 bases at J, with 11 bases between the two ends. Germline lookup yields CDR1 SEHNR and CDR2 FQNEAQ (reference sequence). This CDR3 is CASSLELQGEKLFF. The CDR3 DNA is TGTGCCAGCAGCTTAGAACTTCAGGGCGAAAAACTGTTTTTT.